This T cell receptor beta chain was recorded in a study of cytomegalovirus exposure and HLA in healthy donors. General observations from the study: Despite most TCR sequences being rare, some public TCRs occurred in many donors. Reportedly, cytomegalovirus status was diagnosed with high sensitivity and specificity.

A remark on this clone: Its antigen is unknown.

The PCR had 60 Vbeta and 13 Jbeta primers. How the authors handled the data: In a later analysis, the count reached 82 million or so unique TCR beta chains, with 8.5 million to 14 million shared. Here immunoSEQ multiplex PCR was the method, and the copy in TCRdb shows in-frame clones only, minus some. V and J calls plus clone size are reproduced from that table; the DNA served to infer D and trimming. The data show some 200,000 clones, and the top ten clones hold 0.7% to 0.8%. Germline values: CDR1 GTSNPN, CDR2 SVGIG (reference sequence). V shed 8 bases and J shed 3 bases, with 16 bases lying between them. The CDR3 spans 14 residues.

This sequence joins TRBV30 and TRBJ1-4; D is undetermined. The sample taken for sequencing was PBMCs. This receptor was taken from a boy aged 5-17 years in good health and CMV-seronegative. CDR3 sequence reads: CATSRGVANEKLFF. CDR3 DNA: TGTGCCACGAGCCGCGGGGTGGCTAATGAAAAACTGTTTTTT.